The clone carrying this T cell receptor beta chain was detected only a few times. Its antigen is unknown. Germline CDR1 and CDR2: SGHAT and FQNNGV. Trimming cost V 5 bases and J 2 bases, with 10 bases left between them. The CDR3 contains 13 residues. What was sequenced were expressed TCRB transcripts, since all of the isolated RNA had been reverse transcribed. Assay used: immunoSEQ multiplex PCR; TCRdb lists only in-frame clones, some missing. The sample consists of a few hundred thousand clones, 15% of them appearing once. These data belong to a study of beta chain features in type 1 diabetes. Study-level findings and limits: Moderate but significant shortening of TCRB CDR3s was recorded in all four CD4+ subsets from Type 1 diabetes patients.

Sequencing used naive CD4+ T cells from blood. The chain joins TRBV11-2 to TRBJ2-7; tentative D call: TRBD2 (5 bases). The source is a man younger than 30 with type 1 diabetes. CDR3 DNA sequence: TGTGCCAGCAGCCACGACTACCCCTACGAGCAGTACTTC. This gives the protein CASSHDYPYEQYF.